Detailed here is one TCR beta chain. Its target is unknown. Primers: 60 Vbeta forward and 13 Jbeta reverse. Some clones are missing from TCRdb's copy, which holds only in-frame ones; the method was immunoSEQ multiplex PCR. Of about 84,000 clones listed, less than 80% are singletons. These data come from a study of cytomegalovirus exposure and HLA in healthy donors. The study, taken as a whole, reports: The investigators catalogued 150 to 200 TCR beta chains as cytomegalovirus-associated. A missense DCLRE1C variant was associated with V- and J-gene trimming of TCR beta chains in a later analysis, and an independent cohort replicated the association. Analyzed later, most CMV-associated TCR beta chains appeared HLA-restricted. V segments that were indistinguishable, TRBV6-2 and TRBV6-3 among them, were omitted from analysis.

The CDR3 extends over 17 amino acids. Between the trimmed V and J ends, which lost 9 bases and 0 bases, there was a span of 21 bases. The germline CDR1 and CDR2 sequences are MDHEN and SYDVKM. The chain employs TRBV28 and TRBJ1-5; D perhaps matches TRBD1 (5 bases). The origin of this receptor is a woman between 35 and 50 years old in good health and CMV-seropositive. Material for sequencing was PBMCs. The CDR3 bases are TGTGCCAGTAAAGGACTTCCCGGAGGGGCTAGCAATCAGCCCCAGCATTTT. Its translation is CASKGLPGGASNQPQHF.